This T cell receptor beta chain comes out of a study of blood T cell repertoires in COVID-19 (TCRdb year 2020). Broadly, across the study: Samples covering the acute and convalescent phases of COVID-19 were provided by collaborators in the United States, Italy and Spain. Samples came from the ongoing ImmuneRACE study (first 160 participants) plus 1,254 subjects from 6 global collaborators. A de-identified subject ID, COVID-19 status, age in years and sex were almost always included in the sample metadata. Deeply sampled blood TCRbeta repertoires from subjects exposed to, actively infected with, or recovered from COVID-19 were included in the dataset. A freely available public database, intended as a resource for researchers studying the immune response to SARS-CoV-2, is where the repertoires were released. HLA class I and class II types, where available, came from metadata supplied by the sample provider rather than from assay-based typing. The prospective study material was composed of cDNA or gDNA derived from T cells, B-cell-depleted T cells, or PBMCs.

TCRbeta CDR3 regions were amplified from genomic DNA by means of the immunoSEQ Assay, a bias-controlled multiplex PCR. The authors processed their data as follows. Nucleated cell counts per sample were estimated from amplification of reference gene primers within the assay. To quantify the absolute abundance of each unique TCRbeta CDR3 rearrangement, sequence reads were collapsed and filtered. Productive Simpson clonality was computed per sample as the square root of Simpson's diversity index over productive rearrangements. TCRdb carries this immuneACCESS record with in-frame sequences only. Its versions omit some clonotypes, under half of them owing to an unresolved V gene in the studies checked, with the rest unexplained. Clone size and V and J calls were adopted from that table, with D and trimming inferred from the DNA. The sample table lists around 250,000 clones, around 85% of them with a count of one. The ten most abundant clones make up 4% to 6% of the sample.

General study outcomes and caveats: The quantity of clinical and demographic metadata differed by source and by participant and was supplied without curation.

Here V drops 7 bases and J drops 2 bases, and the junction holds 6 bases not matched to any gene. The germline V gene specifies MNHEY as CDR1 and SVGAGI as CDR2. From the cysteine up to the phenylalanine, the CDR3 has a length of 14 residues. CDR3 DNA is the only sequence kept; it has 42 bases, read in frame from the first base. In its sample, this clone was seen a few times. Its binding antigen is unknown. No base-level quality is on record; no much larger clone is a single base apart. Whole blood was collected in K2EDTA tubes by collaborating institutions according to the institutions' own protocols. Collaborator samples were shipped for TCRbeta analysis as frozen whole blood, isolated PBMCs, or DNA extracted from either sample type.

This receptor was obtained from a man aged 50-60 years with active or convalescent COVID-19. The chain is encoded by TRBV6-5 joined to TRBJ1-1; 8 bases in the junction line up with TRBD1. Sequencing used peripheral blood. For the CDR3, the sequence is CASTKAGGNTEAFF. The DNA sequence reads TGTGCCAGCACCAAGGCAGGGGGCAACACTGAAGCTTTCTTT.